This TCR beta chain emerged from a study of blood T cell repertoires in COVID-19. Turning to the study itself: Spain, Italy and the United States supplied samples that represented acute and convalescent COVID-19. Sample material is recorded as cDNA or gDNA derived from T cells, B-cell-depleted T cells, or PBMCs.

In the original processing: How many nucleated cells were present was estimated from reference gene primer amplification. Assay used: immunoSEQ multiplex PCR; TCRdb lists only in-frame clones, some missing. That table is the source of V, J and clone size, and D and trimming were worked out from the DNA. Among some 210,000 clones listed, roughly 81% were seen once. Trimming shortened V by 6 bases and J by 7 bases, and 10 bases separated the two germline ends. Per germline, CDR1 SGHRS and CDR2 YFSETQ. There are 11 residues in the CDR3. The sequence was collected from a woman aged 45-60 years with active or convalescent COVID-19. The sequencing sample was made of peripheral blood. This chain joins TRBV5-1 and TRBJ1-1, with a possible D match to TRBD1 (6 bases). The CDR3 loop reads CASMGANEAFF. The CDR3 DNA follows: TGCGCCAGCATGGGGGCTAATGAAGCTTTCTTT.